The entry below gives a single TCR beta chain sequence along with its context. These data are taken from a study of PD-1 blockade in classical Hodgkin lymphoma. Measured with immunoSEQ multiplex PCR; TCRdb has only the in-frame clones, and not every one. Seen here are fewer than 40,000 clones, more than 85% observed once, and the top ten hold approximately 0.22%. Time point reported: newly diagnosed, previously untreated cHL patient sample. Purification of CD4+ T cells from thawed PBMCs was performed via magnetic negative selection. The authors compared against newly diagnosed, untreated classical Hodgkin lymphoma PBMCs. CDR1 GTSNPN and CDR2 SVGIG come from the germline V gene (reference sequence). With V trimmed by 8 bases and J by 2 bases, 6 bases remained unmatched. The CDR3 totals 14 residues.

The sequenced material came from CD4+ T cells from blood. This TCR was recovered from a human donor with classical Hodgkin lymphoma. The rearrangement uses TRBV30 and TRBJ2-1; TRBD1 agrees at 10 bases. CDR3 DNA: TGTGCCGGAAGGGACAGGGGACCCTACAATGAGCAGTTCTTC. Translation: CAGRDRGPYNEQFF.